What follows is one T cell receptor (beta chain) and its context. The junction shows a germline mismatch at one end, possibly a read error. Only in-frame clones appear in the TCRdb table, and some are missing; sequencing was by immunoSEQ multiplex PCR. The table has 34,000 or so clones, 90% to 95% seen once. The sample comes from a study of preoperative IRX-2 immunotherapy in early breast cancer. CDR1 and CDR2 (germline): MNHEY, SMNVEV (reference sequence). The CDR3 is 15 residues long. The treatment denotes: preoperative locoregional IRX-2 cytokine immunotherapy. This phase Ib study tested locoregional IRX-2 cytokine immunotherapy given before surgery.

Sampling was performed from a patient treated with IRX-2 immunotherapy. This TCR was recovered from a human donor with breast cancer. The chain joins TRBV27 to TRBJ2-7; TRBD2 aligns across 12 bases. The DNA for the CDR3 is TGTGCCAGCAGCTTATCTAGCGGGAGGGCCGGGGAGCAGTACTTC. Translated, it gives CASSLSSGRAGEQYF.